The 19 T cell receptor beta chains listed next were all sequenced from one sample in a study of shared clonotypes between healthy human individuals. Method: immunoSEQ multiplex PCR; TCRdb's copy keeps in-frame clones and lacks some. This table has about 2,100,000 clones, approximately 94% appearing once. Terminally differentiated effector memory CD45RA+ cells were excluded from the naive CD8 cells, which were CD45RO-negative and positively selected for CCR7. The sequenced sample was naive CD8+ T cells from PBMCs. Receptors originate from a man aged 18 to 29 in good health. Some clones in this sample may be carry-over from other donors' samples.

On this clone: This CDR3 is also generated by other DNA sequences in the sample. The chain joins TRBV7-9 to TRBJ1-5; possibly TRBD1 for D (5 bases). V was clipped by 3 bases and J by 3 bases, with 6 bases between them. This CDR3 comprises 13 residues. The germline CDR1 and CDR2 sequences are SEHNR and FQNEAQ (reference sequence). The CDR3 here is CASSLGPNQPQHF. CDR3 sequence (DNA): TGTGCCAGCAGCTTGGGGCCCAATCAGCCCCAGCATTTT.

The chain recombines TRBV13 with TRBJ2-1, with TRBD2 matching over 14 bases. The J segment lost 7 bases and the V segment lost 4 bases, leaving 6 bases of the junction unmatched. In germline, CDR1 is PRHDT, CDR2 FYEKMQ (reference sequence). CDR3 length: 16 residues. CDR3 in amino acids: CASSWGLAGAFNEQFF. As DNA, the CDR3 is TGTGCCAGCAGCTGGGGACTAGCGGGAGCATTTAATGAGCAGTTCTTC.

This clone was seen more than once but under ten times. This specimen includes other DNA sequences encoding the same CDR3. The CDR3 DNA reads TGCAGCGTCTTATCTATGAACACTGAAGCTTTCTTT. It yields the protein CSVLSMNTEAFF. V gene TRBV29-1 combines with J gene TRBJ1-1, with D hard to call. Germline loops: CDR1 SQVTM, CDR2 ANQGSEA. Trimming cost V 6 bases and J 0 bases, with 8 bases left between them. The CDR3 has 12 amino acids. Filled out from reference TRBV29-1 and TRBJ1-1, the complete variable domain reads SAVISQKPSRDICQRGTSLTIQCQVDSQVTMMFWYRQQPGQSLTLIATANQGSEATYESGFVIDKFPISRPNLTFSTLTVSNMSPEDSSIYLCSVLSMNTEAFFGQGTRLTVV.

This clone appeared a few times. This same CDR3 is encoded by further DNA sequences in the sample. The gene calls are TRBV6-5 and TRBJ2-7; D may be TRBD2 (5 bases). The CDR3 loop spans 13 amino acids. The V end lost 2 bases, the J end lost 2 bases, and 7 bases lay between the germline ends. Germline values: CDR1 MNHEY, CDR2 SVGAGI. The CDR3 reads CASSYGETYEQYF. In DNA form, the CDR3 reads TGTGCCAGCAGTTACGGGGAGACCTACGAGCAGTACTTC.

The CDR3 region is CSVRVAGNTGELFF. The CDR3 DNA follows: TGCAGCGTGAGGGTAGCGGGGAACACCGGGGAGCTGTTTTTT. The chain uses TRBV29-1 and TRBJ2-2; 7 nucleotides align to TRBD2. This CDR3 is built from 14 residues. The V gene end was trimmed by 6 bases and the J gene end by 1 base; junction bases not matched to a gene: 5. Germline assignment: CDR1 SQVTM and CDR2 ANQGSEA.

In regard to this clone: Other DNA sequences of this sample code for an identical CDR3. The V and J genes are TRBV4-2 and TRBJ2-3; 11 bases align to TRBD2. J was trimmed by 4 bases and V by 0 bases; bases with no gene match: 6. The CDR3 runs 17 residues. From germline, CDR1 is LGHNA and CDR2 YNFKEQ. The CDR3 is CASSQDPLAGEADTQYF. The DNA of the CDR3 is TGTGCCAGCAGCCAAGACCCACTAGCGGGAGAAGCAGATACGCAGTATTTT.

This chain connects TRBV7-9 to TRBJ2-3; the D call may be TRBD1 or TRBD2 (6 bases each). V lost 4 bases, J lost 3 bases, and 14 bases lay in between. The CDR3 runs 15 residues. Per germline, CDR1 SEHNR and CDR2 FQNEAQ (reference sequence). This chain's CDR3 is CASSWGAHSTDTQYF. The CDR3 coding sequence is TGTGCCAGCAGCTGGGGGGCCCATTCAACAGATACGCAGTATTTT.

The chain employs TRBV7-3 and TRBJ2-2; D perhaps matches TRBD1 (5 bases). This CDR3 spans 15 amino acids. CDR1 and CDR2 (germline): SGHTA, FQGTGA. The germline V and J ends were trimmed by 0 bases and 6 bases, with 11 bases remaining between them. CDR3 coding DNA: TGTGCCAGCAGCTTAACTGGGCAGGGTGCCGGGGAGCTGTTTTTT. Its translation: CASSLTGQGAGELFF. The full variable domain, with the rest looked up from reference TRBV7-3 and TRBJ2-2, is GAGVSQTPSNKVTEKGKYVELRCDPISGHTALYWYRQSLGQGPEFLIYFQGTGAADDSGLPNDRFFAVRPEGSVSTLKIQRTERGDSAVYLCASSLTGQGAGELFFGEGSRLTVL.

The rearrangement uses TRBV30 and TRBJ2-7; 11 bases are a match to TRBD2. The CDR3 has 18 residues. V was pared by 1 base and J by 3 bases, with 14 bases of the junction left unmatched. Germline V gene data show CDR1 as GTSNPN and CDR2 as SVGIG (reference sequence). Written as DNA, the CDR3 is TGTGCCTGGAGTGCCACCCCCCCCACTAGCGGGAGAGTCTACGAGCAGTACTTC. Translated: CAWSATPPTSGRVYEQYF.

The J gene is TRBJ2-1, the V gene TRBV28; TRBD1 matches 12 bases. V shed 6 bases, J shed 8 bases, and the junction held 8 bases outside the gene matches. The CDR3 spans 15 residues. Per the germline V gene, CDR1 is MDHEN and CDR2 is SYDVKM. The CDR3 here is CASRGTGGDLDEQFF. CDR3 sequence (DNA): TGTGCCAGCAGGGGGACAGGGGGCGATTTGGATGAGCAGTTCTTC.

The CDR3 loop reads CASSWDTNYEQYF. As DNA, the CDR3 is TGTGCCAGCTCATGGGATACCAACTACGAGCAGTACTTC. V and J are TRBV18 and TRBJ2-7; D not resolved. The CDR3 is 13 residues long. With 5 bases removed from V and 3 bases from J, the gap between germline ends came to 11 bases. Germline V gene sequence: CDR1 KGHSH, CDR2 LQKENI. The full variable domain, with the rest looked up from reference TRBV18 and TRBJ2-7, is NAGVMQNPRHLVRRRGQEARLRCSPMKGHSHVYWYRQLPEEGLKFMVYLQKENIIDESGMPKERFSAEFPKEGPSILRIQQVVRGDSAAYFCASSWDTNYEQYFGPGTRLTVT.

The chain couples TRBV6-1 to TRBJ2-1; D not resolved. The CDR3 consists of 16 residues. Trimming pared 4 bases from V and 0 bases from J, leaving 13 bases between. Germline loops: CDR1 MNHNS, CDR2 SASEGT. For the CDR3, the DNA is TGTGCCAGCAGTGGCCGGCAGACGAGCTCCTACAATGAGCAGTTCTTC. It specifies CASSGRQTSSYNEQFF.

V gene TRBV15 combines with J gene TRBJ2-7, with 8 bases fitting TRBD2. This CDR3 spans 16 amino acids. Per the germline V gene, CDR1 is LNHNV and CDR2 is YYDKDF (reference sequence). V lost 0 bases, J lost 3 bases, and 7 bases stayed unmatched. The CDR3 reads CATSRDKPGLGYEQYF. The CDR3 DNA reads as TGTGCCACCAGCAGAGATAAACCGGGACTAGGCTACGAGCAGTACTTC.

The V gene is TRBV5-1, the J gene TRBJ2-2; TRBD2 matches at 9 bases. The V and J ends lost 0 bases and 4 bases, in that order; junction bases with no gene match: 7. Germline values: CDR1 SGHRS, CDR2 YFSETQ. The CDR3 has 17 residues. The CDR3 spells CASSLGEREDLTGELFF. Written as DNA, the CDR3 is TGCGCCAGCAGCTTGGGCGAGCGGGAGGATCTCACCGGGGAGCTGTTTTTT.

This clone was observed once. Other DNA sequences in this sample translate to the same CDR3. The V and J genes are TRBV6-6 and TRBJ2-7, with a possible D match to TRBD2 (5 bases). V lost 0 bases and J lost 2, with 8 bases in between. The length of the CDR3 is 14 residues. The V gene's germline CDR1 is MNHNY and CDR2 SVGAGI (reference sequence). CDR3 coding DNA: TGTGCCAGCAGTTACTCCTCCGGGACCTACGAGCAGTACTTC. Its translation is CASSYSSGTYEQYF.

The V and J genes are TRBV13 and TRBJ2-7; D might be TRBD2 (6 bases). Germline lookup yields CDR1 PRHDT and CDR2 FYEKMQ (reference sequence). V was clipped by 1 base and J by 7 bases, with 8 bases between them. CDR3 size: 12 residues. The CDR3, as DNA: TGTGCCAGCAGCTTAGTGGGGAGGGAGCAGTACTTC. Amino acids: CASSLVGREQYF.

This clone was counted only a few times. CDR3 amino acids: CASRSPKDSVGTEAFF. The CDR3 DNA is TGTGCCAGCAGAAGTCCCAAGGACTCGGTCGGCACTGAAGCTTTCTTT. The genes are TRBV27 and TRBJ1-1, with D unresolved. V shed 6 bases and J shed 4 bases, with 21 bases lying between them. Germline V gene sequence: CDR1 MNHEY, CDR2 SMNVEV (reference sequence). The CDR3 spans 16 residues.

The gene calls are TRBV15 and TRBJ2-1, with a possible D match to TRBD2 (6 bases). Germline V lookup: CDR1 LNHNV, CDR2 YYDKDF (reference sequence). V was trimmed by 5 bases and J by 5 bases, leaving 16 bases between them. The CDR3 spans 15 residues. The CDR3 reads CATSATSSSHNEQFF. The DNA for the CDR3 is TGTGCCACCAGCGCGACTAGTTCATCCCACAATGAGCAGTTCTTC.

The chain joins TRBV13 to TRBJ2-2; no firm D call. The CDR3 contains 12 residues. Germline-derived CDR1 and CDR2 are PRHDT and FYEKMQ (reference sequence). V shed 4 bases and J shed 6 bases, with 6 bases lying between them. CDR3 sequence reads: CASSSLSGELFF. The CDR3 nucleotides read TGTGCCAGCAGCTCTTTATCCGGGGAGCTGTTTTTT.